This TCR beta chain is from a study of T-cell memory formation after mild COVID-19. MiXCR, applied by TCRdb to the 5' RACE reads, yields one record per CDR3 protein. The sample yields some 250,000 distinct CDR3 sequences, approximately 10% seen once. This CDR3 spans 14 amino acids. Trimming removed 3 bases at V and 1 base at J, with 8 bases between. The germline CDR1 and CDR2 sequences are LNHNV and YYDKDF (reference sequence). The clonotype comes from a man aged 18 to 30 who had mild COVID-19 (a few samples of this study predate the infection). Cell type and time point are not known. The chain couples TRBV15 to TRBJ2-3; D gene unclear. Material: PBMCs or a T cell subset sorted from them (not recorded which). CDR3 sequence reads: CATSSPPRTDTQYF. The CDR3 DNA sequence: TGTGCCACCAGCAGCCCCCCCCGCACAGATACGCAGTATTTT.